Given below is one T cell receptor (beta chain) in context. These data originate in a study of T cell changes during pregnancy in multiple sclerosis. Clones were sequenced by immunoSEQ multiplex PCR, and TCRdb holds only the in-frame ones, with some missing. The sample yields 40,000 to 60,000 clones, approximately 94% seen once. Germline CDR1 is SGHDT and CDR2 is YYEEEE. J gave up 5 bases and V 0 bases, and 18 bases lay outside the gene matches. The CDR3 length is 19 residues. This receptor was obtained from a female donor with multiple sclerosis, enrolled in a pregnancy study. The chain has TRBV5-6 and TRBJ2-7; 9 bases are shared with TRBD1. Sequencing was performed on CD8+ T cells from peripheral blood mononuclear cells, taken before pregnancy. CDR3 protein: CASSLGSFTSGTGYHEQYF. In nucleotides, the CDR3 is TGTGCCAGCAGCTTGGGATCTTTTACCTCCGGGACAGGGTACCACGAGCAGTACTTC.